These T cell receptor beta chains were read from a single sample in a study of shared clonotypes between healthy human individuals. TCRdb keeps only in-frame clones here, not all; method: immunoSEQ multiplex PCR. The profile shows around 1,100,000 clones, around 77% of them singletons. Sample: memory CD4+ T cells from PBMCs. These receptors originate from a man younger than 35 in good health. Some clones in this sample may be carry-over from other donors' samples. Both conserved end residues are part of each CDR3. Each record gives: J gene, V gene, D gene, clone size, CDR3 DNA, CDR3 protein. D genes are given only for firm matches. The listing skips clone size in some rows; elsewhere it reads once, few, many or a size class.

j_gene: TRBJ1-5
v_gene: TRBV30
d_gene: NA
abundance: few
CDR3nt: TGTGCCTGGAGTGTGAGCAGGGGCAATCAGCCCCAGCATTTT
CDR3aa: CAWSVSRGNQPQHF

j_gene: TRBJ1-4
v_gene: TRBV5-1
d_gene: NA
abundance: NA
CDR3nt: TGCGCCAGCAGCTTGGACGCAACTAATGAAAAACTGTTTTTT
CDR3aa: CASSLDATNEKLFF

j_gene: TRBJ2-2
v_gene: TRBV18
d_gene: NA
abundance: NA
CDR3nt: TGTGCCAGCTCACCAGATGACTTTCGGACCGGGGAGCTGTTTTTT
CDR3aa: CASSPDDFRTGELFF

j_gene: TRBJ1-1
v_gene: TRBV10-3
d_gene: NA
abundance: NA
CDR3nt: TGTGCCATCAGTGAGGCGGAAGGCCGGGCGAACACTGAAGCTTTCTTT
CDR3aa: CAISEAEGRANTEAFF

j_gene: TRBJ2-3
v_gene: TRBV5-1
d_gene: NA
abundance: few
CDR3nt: TGCGCCAGCAGCTCCTCGGGAGATACGCAGTATTTT
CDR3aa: CASSSSGDTQYF

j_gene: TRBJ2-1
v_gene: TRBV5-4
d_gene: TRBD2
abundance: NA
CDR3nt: TGTGCCAGCAGCCCTCCGGGACTAGCGGGAGGGCCGAATGAGCAGTTCTTC
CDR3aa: CASSPPGLAGGPNEQFF

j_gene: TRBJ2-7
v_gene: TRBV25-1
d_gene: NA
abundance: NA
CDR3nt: TGTGCCAGCAGTGGCAAAAGCTCCTACGAGCAGTACTTC
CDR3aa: CASSGKSSYEQYF

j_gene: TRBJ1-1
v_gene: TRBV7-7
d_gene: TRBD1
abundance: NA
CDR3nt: TGTGCCAGCAGCCCACCCGGGACAGGGATCACTGAAGCTTTCTTT
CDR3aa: CASSPPGTGITEAFF

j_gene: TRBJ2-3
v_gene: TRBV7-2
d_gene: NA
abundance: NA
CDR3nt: TGTGCCAGCAGCTTAGCGGGTGGACCCCGGGCAGATACGCAGTATTTT
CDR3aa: CASSLAGGPRADTQYF

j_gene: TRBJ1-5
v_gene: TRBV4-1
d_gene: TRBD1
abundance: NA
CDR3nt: TGCGCCAGCAGCCAAGTCGGCCTACAGGGGCTCAATCAGCCCCAGCATTTT
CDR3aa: CASSQVGLQGLNQPQHF

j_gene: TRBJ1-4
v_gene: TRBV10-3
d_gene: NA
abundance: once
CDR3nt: TGTGCCATCAAGGGTAGCCCTGGGGAAAAACTGTTTTTT
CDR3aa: CAIKGSPGEKLFF

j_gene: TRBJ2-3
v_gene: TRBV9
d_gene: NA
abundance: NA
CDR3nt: TGTGCCAGCAGCCAAACAGGGCTCCCAGATACGCAGTATTTT
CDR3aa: CASSQTGLPDTQYF

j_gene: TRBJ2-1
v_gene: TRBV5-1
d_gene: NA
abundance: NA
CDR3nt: TGCGCCAGCAGCTTCGGGTACAATGAGCAGTTCTTC
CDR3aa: CASSFGYNEQFF

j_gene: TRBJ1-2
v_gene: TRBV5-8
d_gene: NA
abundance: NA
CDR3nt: TGTGCCAGCAGCTTGCGTGGCAGCTTTTATGGCTACACCTTC
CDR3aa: CASSLRGSFYGYTF

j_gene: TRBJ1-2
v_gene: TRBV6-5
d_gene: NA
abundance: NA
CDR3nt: TGTGCCAGCACCCACGGGCGTGACTATGGCTACACCTTC
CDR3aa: CASTHGRDYGYTF

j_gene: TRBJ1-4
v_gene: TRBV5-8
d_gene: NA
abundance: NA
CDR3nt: TGTGCCAGCAGCGGTGGGGGCAGCGTGGCTAATGAAAAACTGTTTTTT
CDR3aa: CASSGGGSVANEKLFF

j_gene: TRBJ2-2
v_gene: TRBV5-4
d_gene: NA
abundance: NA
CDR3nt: TGTGCCAGCAGCCAAACAACGAAAACCACCGGGGAGCTGTTTTTT
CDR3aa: CASSQTTKTTGELFF

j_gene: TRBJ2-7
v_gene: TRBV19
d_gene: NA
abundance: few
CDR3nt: TGTGCCAGTAGTATCGTCCCCTACGAGCAGTACTTC
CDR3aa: CASSIVPYEQYF

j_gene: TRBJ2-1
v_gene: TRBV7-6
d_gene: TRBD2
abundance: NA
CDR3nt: TGTGCCAGCAGCTTTGGGCTAGCGGGAGATTACAATGAGCAGTTCTTC
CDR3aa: CASSFGLAGDYNEQFF

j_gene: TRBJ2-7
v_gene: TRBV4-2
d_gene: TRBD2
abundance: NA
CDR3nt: TGTGCCAGCAGCCATGCGGGAGGGCAGGGCTCCTACGAGCAGTACTTC
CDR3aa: CASSHAGGQGSYEQYF

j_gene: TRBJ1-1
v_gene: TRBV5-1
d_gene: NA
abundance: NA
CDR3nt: TGCGCCAGCAGCTCGTCGTCTGGGGGGAACACTGAAGCTTTCTTT
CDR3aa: CASSSSSGGNTEAFF

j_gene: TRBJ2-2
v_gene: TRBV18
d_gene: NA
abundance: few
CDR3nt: TGTGCCAGCTCACCCAACACCGGGGAGCTGTTTTTT
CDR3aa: CASSPNTGELFF

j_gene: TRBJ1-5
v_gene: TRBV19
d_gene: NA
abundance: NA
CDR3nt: TGTGCCAGTAGTATTGCAGGGGACAATCAGCCCCAGCATTTT
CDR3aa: CASSIAGDNQPQHF

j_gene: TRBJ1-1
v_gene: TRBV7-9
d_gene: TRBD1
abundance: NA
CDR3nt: TGTGCCAGCAGCCCAGGACAGGGGGGTACTGAAGCTTTCTTT
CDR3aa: CASSPGQGGTEAFF

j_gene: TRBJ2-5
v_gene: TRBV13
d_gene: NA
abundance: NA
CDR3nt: TGTGCCAGCAGCTTAGGAGCGACGGGCCCCCAAGAGACCCAGTACTTC
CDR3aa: CASSLGATGPQETQYF

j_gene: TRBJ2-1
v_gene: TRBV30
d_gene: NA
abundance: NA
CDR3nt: TGTGCCTGGAGTAGGGGGACGGGCTACAATGAGCAGTTCTTC
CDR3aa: CAWSRGTGYNEQFF

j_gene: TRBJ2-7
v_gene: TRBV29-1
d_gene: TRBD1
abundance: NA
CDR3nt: TGCAGCGTTGAAGGGACAGGGCCTGGCGAGCAGTACTTC
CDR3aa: CSVEGTGPGEQYF

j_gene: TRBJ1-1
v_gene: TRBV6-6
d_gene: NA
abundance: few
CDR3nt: TGTGCCAGCAAGCGCCGAATGAACACTGAAGCTTTCTTT
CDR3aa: CASKRRMNTEAFF

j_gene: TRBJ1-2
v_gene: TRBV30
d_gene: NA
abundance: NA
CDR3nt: TGTGCCTGGAACCCGGCAGCTAACTATGGCTACACCTTC
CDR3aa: CAWNPAANYGYTF

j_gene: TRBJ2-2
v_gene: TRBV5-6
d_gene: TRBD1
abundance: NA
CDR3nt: TGTGCCAGCAGCCACAGACAGGGAGTAAGGAACACCGGGGAGCTGTTTTTT
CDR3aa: CASSHRQGVRNTGELFF

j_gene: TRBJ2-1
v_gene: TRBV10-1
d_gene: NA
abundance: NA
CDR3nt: TGCGCCAGCAGTGAGTCATCGGCAGCGTCTGGAAATGAGCAGTTCTTC
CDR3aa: CASSESSAASGNEQFF